This TCR beta chain was obtained from a study of immune evolution from preneoplasia to lung adenocarcinoma. Study results and caveats: KRAS-mutant nodules had the highest T cell clonality.

As regards this clone: No antigen is known for it.

Trimming removed 4 bases at V and 4 bases at J, with 5 bases between. The CDR3 runs 11 residues. Germline CDR1 GTSNPN, CDR2 SVGIG (reference sequence). The repertoire was sequenced with immunoSEQ multiplex PCR; TCRdb's copy has only in-frame clones and lacks some. This sample has 1,500 to 2,000 clones, with roughly 84% found just once. This sequence joins TRBV30 and TRBJ2-1; the D gene is possibly TRBD2 (5 bases). Sequencing was done on a sample of FFPE tissue from an adenomatous hyperplasia lung lesion. Subset meaning: atypical adenomatous hyperplasia (AAH), lung preneoplasia. The receptor was derived from an older donor with lung adenocarcinoma. This CDR3 is CAWTGYNEQFF. CDR3 coding DNA: TGTGCCTGGACGGGGTACAATGAGCAGTTCTTC.